The present TCR beta chain was sequenced within a study of blood T cell repertoires in COVID-19. Study overall: Sites in the United States, Italy and Spain provided acute and convalescent COVID-19 samples. T cells, B-cell-depleted T cells, or PBMCs provided the cDNA or gDNA that served as material.

Per the authors' pipeline: How many nucleated cells were present was estimated from reference gene primer amplification. Sequencing used immunoSEQ multiplex PCR; TCRdb keeps in-frame clones, though not all of them. V, J and clone size reflect that table, while D and trimming were determined from the DNA. The sample includes approximately 100,000 clones, around 80% of them seen just once. CDR1 is SNHLY and CDR2 is FYNNEI in the germline V gene. V was clipped by 10 bases and J by 5 bases; unmatched bases: 2. This CDR3 spans 12 amino acids. The genes are TRBV2 and TRBJ1-4; the match to TRBD1 covers 9 bases. Sequenced input: peripheral blood. The clonotype originates from a woman aged 55-70 years with acute or convalescent COVID-19. The CDR3 sequence is CAMGTGNEKLFF. The CDR3 DNA reads as TGTGCCATGGGGACAGGGAATGAAAAACTGTTTTTT.